This T cell receptor (beta chain) appears in the sequencing data of a study of cytomegalovirus exposure and HLA in healthy donors. Overall study: The 120 validation repertoires were produced on the same platform as the roughly 670 repertoires of the first cohort. This was reported in a later analysis.

The table lists this clone with a few counts. Its antigen is unidentified. TCRdb keeps only in-frame clones here, not all; method: immunoSEQ multiplex PCR. Counted here are 200,000 or so clones, approximately 88% occurring once; the ten biggest clones make up around 6.7%. Regarding the study as a whole: Cytomegalovirus status was reportedly diagnosed by the classifier with high sensitivity and specificity.

V was pared by 6 bases and J by 0 bases, with 15 bases between. The germline V gene encodes CDR1 MNHEY and CDR2 SVGAGI. This CDR3 spans 15 amino acids. This rearrangement joins TRBV6-5 to TRBJ2-7; weak D call: TRBD2 (5 bases). The clonotype was recovered from a man in his late teens or twenties in good health and CMV-seropositive. The sample taken for sequencing was PBMCs. This CDR3 is CASRVVMGSSYEQYF. Here the CDR3 DNA reads TGTGCCAGCAGAGTCGTTATGGGGAGCTCCTACGAGCAGTACTTC.